This passage covers 23 T cell receptor beta chains from one sample sequenced in a study of T-cell memory formation after mild COVID-19. MiXCR, run by TCRdb on the 5' RACE reads, gives a single entry per CDR3 protein. This table holds around 340,000 distinct CDR3 sequences, approximately 15% found once. Sequencing was done on a sample of PBMCs or a T cell subset sorted from them (not recorded which). The receptors derive from a man in his late teens or twenties who had mild COVID-19 (a few samples of this study predate the infection). Cell type and time point are not known.

The chain employs TRBV7-9 and TRBJ2-4; 9 bases fit TRBD1. The ends lost 6 bases at V and 8 bases at J; junction bases unmatched: 8. CDR1 SEHNR and CDR2 FQNEAQ come from the germline V gene (reference sequence). The CDR3 covers 14 residues. CDR3 DNA sequence: TGTGCCAGCAGGCCCGACAGGGGGAGGTACATTCAGTACTTC. Translating gives CASRPDRGRYIQYF.

The V and J genes are TRBV7-3 and TRBJ2-2, with D perhaps TRBD1 (6 bases). V was shortened by 5 bases and J by 3 bases, with 19 bases between the two germline ends. From germline, CDR1 is SGHTA and CDR2 FQGTGA. This CDR3 has 17 residues. CDR3 in amino acids: CASSLDSRGQYTGELFF. For the CDR3, the DNA is TGTGCCAGCAGCCTAGACTCACGAGGACAGTACACCGGGGAGCTGTTTTTT. Based on the CDR3 plus reference TRBV7-3 and TRBJ2-2, the full variable domain is GAGVSQTPSNKVTEKGKYVELRCDPISGHTALYWYRQSLGQGPEFLIYFQGTGAADDSGLPNDRFFAVRPEGSVSTLKIQRTERGDSAVYLCASSLDSRGQYTGELFFGEGSRLTVL.

The rearrangement joins TRBV4-2 to TRBJ1-1; D perhaps matches TRBD1 (5 bases). Trimming pared 1 base from V and 3 bases from J, leaving 12 bases between. Germline V CDR1 and CDR2: LGHNA, YNFKEQ. The CDR3 loop spans 15 amino acids. The CDR3 reads CASSQVGEGDTEAFF. CDR3 DNA: TGTGCCAGCAGCCAAGTGGGGGAAGGGGACACTGAAGCTTTCTTT.

The chain carries TRBV20-1 and TRBJ2-1; 13 positions match TRBD2. Trimming at V came to 5 bases and at J to 4 bases, leaving 2 bases not matched to a gene. This CDR3 region has 14 residues. Germline V gene lookup returns CDR1 DFQATT and CDR2 SNEGSKA (reference sequence). CDR3 DNA: TGCAGTGCTCTACTAGCGGGGGGGTACAATGAGCAGTTCTTC. Translation: CSALLAGGYNEQFF.

This clonotype was seen ten or more times. The chain links TRBV2 to TRBJ1-2; the match to TRBD1 covers 9 bases. CDR1 is SNHLY, CDR2 FYNNEI, per germline. CDR3 length equals 12 residues. The trim removed 6 bases at V and 7 bases at J, leaving 3 bases unmatched. The CDR3 sequence is CASRDRGGGYTF. The CDR3 nucleotides read TGTGCCAGCAGGGACAGGGGAGGTGGCTACACCTTC.

This clonotype was detected ten times or more. V and J are TRBV6-5 and TRBJ2-1; no clear D gene. Trimming removed 3 bases at V and 5 bases at J, with 8 bases between. The CDR3 covers 13 residues. The germline V gene has CDR1 MNHEY and CDR2 SVGAGI. This chain's CDR3 is CASSYYRDNEQFF. The CDR3 DNA reads as TGTGCCAGCAGTTATTACCGGGACAATGAGCAGTTCTTC.

This clonotype was counted a few times. V and J are TRBV5-1 and TRBJ2-5, with D perhaps matching TRBD1 (6 bases). Germline assignment: CDR1 SGHRS and CDR2 YFSETQ. This CDR3 has 14 residues. CDR3 sequence: CAIREQGLLETQYF. DNA of the CDR3: TGCGCAATCAGGGAACAGGGTTTGTTAGAGACCCAGTACTTC.

The sample holds a few counts of this clonotype. The chain links TRBV11-2 to TRBJ1-2; D is unresolved. The CDR3 is 13 residues long. From germline, CDR1 is SGHAT and CDR2 FQNNGV. Trimming cost V 3 bases and J 3 bases, with 8 bases left between them. As DNA, the CDR3 is TGTGCCAGCAGCTTCGTAAGAGACTATGGCTACACCTTC. It specifies CASSFVRDYGYTF. Supplemented by reference TRBV11-2 and TRBJ1-2, the full variable domain reads EAGVAQSPRYKIIEKRQSVAFWCNPISGHATLYWYQQILGQGPKLLIQFQNNGVVDDSQLPKDRFSAERLKGVDSTLKIQPAKLEDSAVYLCASSFVRDYGYTFGSGTRLTVV.

A few counts support this clonotype. The rearrangement uses TRBV4-1 and TRBJ2-1; D remains ambiguous. CDR1 is MGHRA and CDR2 is YSYEKL in the germline V gene. V was trimmed by 4 bases and J by 6 bases, leaving 22 bases between them. The CDR3 has 17 residues. CDR3 DNA: TGCGCCAGCAGCCTTGGACGGCGGAGAACCACCACCAATGAGCAGTTCTTC. This gives the protein CASSLGRRRTTTNEQFF.

In this sample, this clonotype turned up a few times. This chain uses TRBV12-3 or TRBV12-4 with TRBJ1-5; D is ambiguous. Trimming left V 7 bases short and J 5 bases short, with 9 bases between. The CDR3 loop spans 12 amino acids. The CDR3 sequence is CASTRLDQPQHF. CDR3 in DNA: TGTGCCAGCACCCGTCTAGATCAGCCCCAGCATTTT.

This sequence joins TRBV19 and TRBJ1-6; the D is unclear. The germline CDR1 and CDR2 sequences are LNHDA and SQIVND (reference sequence). The CDR3 loop spans 13 amino acids. Trimming shortened V by 3 bases and J by 10 bases, and 10 bases separated the two germline ends. The CDR3 is CASSIGEGSPLHF. The DNA for the CDR3 is TGTGCCAGTAGTATCGGGGAAGGATCACCCCTCCACTTT.

This clonotype was seen ten or more times. The genes are TRBV7-2 and TRBJ2-2, with TRBD2 matching over 7 bases. V dropped 2 bases and J dropped 6; count of bases not matched to a gene: 9. Germline V lookup: CDR1 SGHTA, CDR2 FQGNSA. This CDR3 region has 16 residues. For the CDR3, the DNA is TGTGCCAGCAGCTTACCCCCGGGGGGAAATCCCGGGGAGCTGTTTTTT. This encodes CASSLPPGGNPGELFF.

This clonotype has more than one count but fewer than ten. V and J are TRBV6-1 and TRBJ2-7; D is ambiguous. Trimming stripped 2 bases from V and 4 bases from J, with 15 bases between. The CDR3 is 15 residues long. The germline gives CDR1 MNHNS, CDR2 SASEGT. CDR3: CASSELPGNHYEQYV. DNA for the CDR3: TGTGCCAGCAGTGAACTCCCTGGGAACCATTACGAGCAGTACGTC.

The chain carries TRBV7-3 and TRBJ2-5; no reliable D call. Germline V CDR1 and CDR2: SGHTA, FQGTGA. V shed 5 bases and J shed 5 bases, with 18 bases lying between them. The CDR3 covers 15 residues. The CDR3 sequence is CASSESGSFSETQYF. The CDR3 region has the DNA TGTGCCAGCAGCGAGAGTGGAAGTTTTTCGGAGACCCAGTACTTC. The full variable domain, its missing parts supplied by reference TRBV7-3 and TRBJ2-5, is GAGVSQTPSNKVTEKGKYVELRCDPISGHTALYWYRQSLGQGPEFLIYFQGTGAADDSGLPNDRFFAVRPEGSVSTLKIQRTERGDSAVYLCASSESGSFSETQYFGPGTRLLVL.

There are a few counts of this clonotype. The chain carries TRBV29-1 and TRBJ2-1; D gene uncertain. The CDR3 runs 14 residues. V lost 7 bases, J lost 1 base, and 14 bases lay in between. The germline gives CDR1 SQVTM, CDR2 ANQGSEA. The CDR3 loop is CSARGPRSYNEQFF. CDR3 nucleotide sequence: TGCAGCGCGCGTGGGCCTCGTTCCTACAATGAGCAGTTCTTC.

The chain uses TRBV5-1 and TRBJ1-1, with 8 bases lining up with TRBD1. Germline V lookup: CDR1 SGHRS, CDR2 YFSETQ. V dropped 0 bases and J dropped 0; count of bases not matched to a gene: 4. The CDR3 has 16 residues. CDR3 bases: TGCGCCAGCAGCTTGGGGTGGACAGGGATGAACACTGAAGCTTTCTTT. It translates to CASSLGWTGMNTEAFF.

The gene calls are TRBV7-2 and TRBJ2-2; TRBD1 matches 9 bases. The germline V gene encodes CDR1 SGHTA and CDR2 FQGNSA. The CDR3 is 17 amino acids. Trimming took 0 bases from V and 4 from J; bases not matched to a gene: 6. In DNA form, the CDR3 reads TGTGCCAGCAGCTTAGCCGGGCCGGGACAGGGCACCGGGGAGCTGTTTTTT. The encoded protein is CASSLAGPGQGTGELFF.

The chain couples TRBV27 to TRBJ2-3; tentative D call: TRBD2 (5 bases). Between the trimmed V and J ends, which lost 3 bases and 6 bases, there was a span of 10 bases. Germline lookup yields CDR1 MNHEY and CDR2 SMNVEV (reference sequence). The CDR3 is 13 amino acids. CDR3: CASSLAGEDTQYF. DNA for the CDR3: TGTGCCAGCAGTTTGGCCGGGGAGGATACGCAGTATTTT.

The rearrangement uses TRBV7-2 and TRBJ2-7; no clear D. Germline CDR1 and CDR2: SGHTA and FQGNSA. The CDR3 has 14 residues. V lost 3 bases, J lost 0 bases, and 9 bases lay in between. CDR3 protein: CASSFDSSSYEQYF. The CDR3 DNA sequence: TGTGCCAGCAGCTTCGATAGTAGCTCCTACGAGCAGTACTTC. Variable domain in full (rest from reference TRBV7-2 and TRBJ2-7): GAGVSQSPSNKVTEKGKDVELRCDPISGHTALYWYRQSLGQGLEFLIYFQGNSAPDKSGLPSDRFSAERTGGSVSTLTIQRTQQEDSAVYLCASSFDSSSYEQYFGPGTRLTVT.

This chain connects TRBV7-9 to TRBJ1-6; 8 nucleotides line up with TRBD1. The germline V gene has CDR1 SEHNR and CDR2 FQNEAQ (reference sequence). J lost 11 bases, V lost 5 bases, and 11 bases had no gene match. The CDR3 is 15 residues long. In DNA, the CDR3 is TGTGCCAGCAGCCCTACAGGGGGAGGTTCACCACCCCTCCACTTT. This translates into CASSPTGGGSPPLHF.

V gene TRBV6-5 combines with J gene TRBJ1-2; D is undetermined. The CDR3 has 15 amino acids. V lost 2 bases to trimming and J lost 8 bases, with 18 bases between them. Germline CDR1 reads MNHEY; CDR2 reads SVGAGI. The CDR3 region has the DNA TGTGCCAGCAGTTACGGGGTAGAAGGCCACTGGGGCTACACCTTC. This gives the protein CASSYGVEGHWGYTF.

J is TRBJ2-7 and V is TRBV29-1; 10 nucleotides align to TRBD1. Germline V lookup: CDR1 SQVTM, CDR2 ANQGSEA. Germline trimming cut 2 bases from V and 4 bases from J; bases unmatched to any gene: 2. This CDR3 has 13 amino acids. CDR3 DNA sequence: TGCAGCGTTGAATTGGACAGGGGGTACGAGCAGTACTTC. It is translated as CSVELDRGYEQYF.

V and J are TRBV6-5 and TRBJ2-5; TRBD2 is a possible D gene (6 bases). Germline V gives CDR1 MNHEY, CDR2 SVGAGI. Trimming took off 6 bases at V and 0 bases at J, with 14 bases between the two ends. CDR3 size: 15 residues. The DNA for the CDR3 is TGTGCCAGCAGGGGGACGGGGGTAGACCAAGAGACCCAGTACTTC. Translation gives CASRGTGVDQETQYF.